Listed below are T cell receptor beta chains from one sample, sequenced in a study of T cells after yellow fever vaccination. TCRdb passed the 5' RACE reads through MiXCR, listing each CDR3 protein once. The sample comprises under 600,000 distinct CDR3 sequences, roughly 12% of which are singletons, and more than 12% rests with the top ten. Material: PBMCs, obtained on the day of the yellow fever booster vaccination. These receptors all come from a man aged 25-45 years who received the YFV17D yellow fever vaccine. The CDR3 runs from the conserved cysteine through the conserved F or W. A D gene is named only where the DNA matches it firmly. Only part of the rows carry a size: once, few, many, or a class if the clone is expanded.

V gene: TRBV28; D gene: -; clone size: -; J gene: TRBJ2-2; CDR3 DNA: TGTGCCAGCAGTTTACCAGTTCATACCGGGGAGCTGTTTTTT; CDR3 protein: CASSLPVHTGELFF
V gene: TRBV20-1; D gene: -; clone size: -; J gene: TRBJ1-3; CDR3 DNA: TGCAGTGCTAGAGACAGGTCAATCTCTGGAAACACCATATATTTT; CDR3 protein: CSARDRSISGNTIYF
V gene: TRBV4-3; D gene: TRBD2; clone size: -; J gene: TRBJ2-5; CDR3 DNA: TGCGCCAGCAGCCTTACATTCCTAGCGGGAGGACAAGAGACCCAGTACTTC; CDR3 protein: CASSLTFLAGGQETQYF
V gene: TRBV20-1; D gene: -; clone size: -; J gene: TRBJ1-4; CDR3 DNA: TGCAGTGCTGCAGGGGTTACTAATGAAAAACTGTTTTTT; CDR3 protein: CSAAGVTNEKLFF
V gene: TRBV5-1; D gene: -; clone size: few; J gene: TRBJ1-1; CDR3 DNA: TGCGCCAGCAGCGAGGGCCCCCCGGGGACTGAAGCTTTCTTT; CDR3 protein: CASSEGPPGTEAFF
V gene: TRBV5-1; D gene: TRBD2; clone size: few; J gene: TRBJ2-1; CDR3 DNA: TGCGCCAGTAACCTAGGCGGGACTACAAGCAATGAGCAGTTCTTC; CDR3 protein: CASNLGGTTSNEQFF
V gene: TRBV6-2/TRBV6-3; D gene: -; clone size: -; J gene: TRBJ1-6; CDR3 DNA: TGTGCCAGCAGTTACGTCTCCCGCCCCCCTCGTAATACAGGGAGCAATTCACCCCTCCACTTT; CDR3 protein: CASSYVSRPPRNTGSNSPLHF
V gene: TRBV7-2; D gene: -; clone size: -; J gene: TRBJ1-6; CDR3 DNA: TGTGCCAGCAGCCGGGGGATTGTTTCACCCCTCCACTTT; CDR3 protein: CASSRGIVSPLHF
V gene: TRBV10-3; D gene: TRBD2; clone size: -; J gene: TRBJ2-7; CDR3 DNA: TGTGCCACCGCAAGGGCTAGCGGGAGTTCCTACGAGCAGTACTTC; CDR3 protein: CATARASGSSYEQYF
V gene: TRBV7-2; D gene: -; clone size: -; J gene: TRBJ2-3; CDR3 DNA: TGTGCCAGCAGCAACAGGGTGGGGGGCGGTACGCAGTATTTT; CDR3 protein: CASSNRVGGGTQYF
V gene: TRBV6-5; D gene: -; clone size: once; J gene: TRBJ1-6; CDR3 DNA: TGTGCCAGCAGTTCTACCGGGGGGGGGTACGGTAATTCACCCCTCCACTTT; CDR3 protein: CASSSTGGGYGNSPLHF
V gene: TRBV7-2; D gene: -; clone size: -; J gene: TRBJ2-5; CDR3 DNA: TGTGCCAGCAGCTTAGCGGAGATAGTAAAGACCCAGTACTTC; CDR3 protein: CASSLAEIVKTQYF
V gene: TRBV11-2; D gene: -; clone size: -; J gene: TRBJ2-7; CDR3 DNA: TGTGCCAGCGGGAAGATCTACGAGCAGTACTTC; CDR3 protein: CASGKIYEQYF
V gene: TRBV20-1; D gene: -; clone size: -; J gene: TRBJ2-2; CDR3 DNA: TGCAGTGCCCTCGGACTGGAAAACACCGGGGAGCTGTTTTTT; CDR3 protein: CSALGLENTGELFF
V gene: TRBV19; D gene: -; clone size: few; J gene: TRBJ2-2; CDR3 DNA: TGTGCCAGTAGTACTTCCGGGGGAACCGGGGAGCTGTTTTTT; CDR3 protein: CASSTSGGTGELFF
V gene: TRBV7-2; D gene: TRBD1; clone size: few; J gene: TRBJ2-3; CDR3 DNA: TGTGCCAGCAGCTTAGGAGACAGGGGGCGGGTAGATACGCAGTATTTT; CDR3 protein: CASSLGDRGRVDTQYF
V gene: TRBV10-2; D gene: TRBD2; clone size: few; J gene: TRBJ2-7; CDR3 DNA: TGCGCCAGCAGTGAGAGCGGGAGGAACTACGAGCAGTACTTC; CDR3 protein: CASSESGRNYEQYF
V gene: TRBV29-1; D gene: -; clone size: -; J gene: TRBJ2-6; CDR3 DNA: TGCAGCGTTGAAGTCCCGGTCTCTGGGGCCAACGTCCTGACTTTC; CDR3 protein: CSVEVPVSGANVLTF
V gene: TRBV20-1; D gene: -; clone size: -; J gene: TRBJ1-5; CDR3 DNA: TGCAGTGCCTTCGGTAGCAATCAGCCCCAGCATTTT; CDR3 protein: CSAFGSNQPQHF
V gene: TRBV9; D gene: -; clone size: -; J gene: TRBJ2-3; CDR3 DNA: TGTGCCAGCACCTCTATCGGGGGCACAGATACGCAGTATTTT; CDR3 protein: CASTSIGGTDTQYF
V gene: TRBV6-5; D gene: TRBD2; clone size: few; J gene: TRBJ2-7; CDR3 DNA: TGTGCCAGCACTCACAGCGGGAGCTACGAGCAGTACTTC; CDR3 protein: CASTHSGSYEQYF
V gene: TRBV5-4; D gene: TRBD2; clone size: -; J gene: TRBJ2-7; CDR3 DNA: TGTGCCACCGGGACGGGGGGACGGTACGAGCAGTACTTC; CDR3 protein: CATGTGGRYEQYF
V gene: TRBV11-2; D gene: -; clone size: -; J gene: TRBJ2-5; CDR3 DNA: TGTGCCAGCACCCTACGCCGGGGACTCCAAGAGACCCAGTACTTC; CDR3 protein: CASTLRRGLQETQYF
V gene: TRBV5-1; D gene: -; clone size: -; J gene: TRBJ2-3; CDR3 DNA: TGCGCCAGCAGCTTACCCGTAGGAGGCACAGATACGCAGTATTTT; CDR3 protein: CASSLPVGGTDTQYF
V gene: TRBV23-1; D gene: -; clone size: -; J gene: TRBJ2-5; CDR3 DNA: TGCGCCAGCAGGACAGAGCCCTTAGATAGATATCCAGAGACCCAGTACTTC; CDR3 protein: CASRTEPLDRYPETQYF
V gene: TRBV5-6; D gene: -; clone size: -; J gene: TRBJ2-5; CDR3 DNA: TGTGCCAGCAGCTCGACAGGCCGAATCCAAGAGACCCAGTACTTC; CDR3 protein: CASSSTGRIQETQYF
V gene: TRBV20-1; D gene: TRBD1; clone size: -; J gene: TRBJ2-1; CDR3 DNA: TGCAGTGCTATGTATGGGACAGGACTCGCTGAGCAGTTCTTC; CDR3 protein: CSAMYGTGLAEQFF
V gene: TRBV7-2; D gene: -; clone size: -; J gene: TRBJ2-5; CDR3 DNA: TGTGCCAGCAGCTTAGGGGCGGGACTCCGAGAGACCCAGTACTTC; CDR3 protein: CASSLGAGLRETQYF
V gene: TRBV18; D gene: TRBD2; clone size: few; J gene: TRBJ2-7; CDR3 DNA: TGTGCCAGCAGCCCAGGGACTAGCGGGAGCGAGCAGTACTTC; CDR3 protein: CASSPGTSGSEQYF
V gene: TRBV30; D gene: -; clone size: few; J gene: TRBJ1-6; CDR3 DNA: TGTGCCTGGAGTGTAGGGGGTCGGGTTACGAATTCACCCCTCCACTTT; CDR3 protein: CAWSVGGRVTNSPLHF
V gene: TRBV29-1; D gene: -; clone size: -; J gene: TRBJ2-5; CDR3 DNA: TGCAGCGTTGAAAAGGGGACTGAGACCCAGTACTTC; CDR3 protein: CSVEKGTETQYF
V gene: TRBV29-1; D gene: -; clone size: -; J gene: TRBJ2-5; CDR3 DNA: TGCAGCGTTGAGGGCGGGGCAACCCAAGAGACCCAGTACTTC; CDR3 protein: CSVEGGATQETQYF
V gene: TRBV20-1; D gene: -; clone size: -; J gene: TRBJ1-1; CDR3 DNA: TGCAGTGCTGGCCAGATTCGCAGGGATGACACTGAAGCTTTCTTT; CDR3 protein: CSAGQIRRDDTEAFF
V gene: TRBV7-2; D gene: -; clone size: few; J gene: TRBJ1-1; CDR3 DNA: TGTGCCAGCAGCCTAAACACAAGAAACACTGAAGCTTTCTTT; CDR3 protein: CASSLNTRNTEAFF
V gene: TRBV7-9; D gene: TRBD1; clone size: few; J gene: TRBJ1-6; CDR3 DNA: TGTGCCAGCAGCCCCGGGACAGTTAATTCACCCCTCCACTTT; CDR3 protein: CASSPGTVNSPLHF
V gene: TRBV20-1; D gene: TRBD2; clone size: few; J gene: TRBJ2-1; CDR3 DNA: TGCAGTGCCCGGACTAGTGTCACCTTTAGGGAGCAGTTCTTC; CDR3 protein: CSARTSVTFREQFF
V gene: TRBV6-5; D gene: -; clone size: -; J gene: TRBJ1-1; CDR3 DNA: TGTGCCAGCAGTTACTTGGGGTCGGACACTGAAGCTTTCTTT; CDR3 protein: CASSYLGSDTEAFF
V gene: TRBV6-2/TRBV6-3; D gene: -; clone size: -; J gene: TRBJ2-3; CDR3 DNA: TGTGCCAGCAGACTGGGGGGCTGGTTCGCAGATACGCAGTATTTT; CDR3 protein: CASRLGGWFADTQYF
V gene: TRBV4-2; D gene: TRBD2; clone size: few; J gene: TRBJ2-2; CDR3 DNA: TGTGCCAGCAGCCAAGATTGGAAGACTAGCGGGAGTACCGGGGAGCTGTTTTTT; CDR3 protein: CASSQDWKTSGSTGELFF
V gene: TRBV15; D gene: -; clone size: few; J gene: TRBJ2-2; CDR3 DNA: TGTGCCACCAGCGAGGACAGACTAGCCGGGGAGCTGTTTTTT; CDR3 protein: CATSEDRLAGELFF
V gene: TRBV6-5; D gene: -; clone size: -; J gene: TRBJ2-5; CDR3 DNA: TGTGCCAGCAGTTACTTTGCCGGGGCGGAGGAGACCCAGTACTTC; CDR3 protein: CASSYFAGAEETQYF
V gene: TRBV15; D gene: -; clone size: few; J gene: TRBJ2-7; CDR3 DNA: TGTGCCACCAGCAGAGATGGGGCATCGAGGTACGAGCAGTACTTC; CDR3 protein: CATSRDGASRYEQYF
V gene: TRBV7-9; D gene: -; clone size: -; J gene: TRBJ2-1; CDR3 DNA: TGTGCCAGCAGCTCCCGGGAAAACTCCTACAATGAGCAGTTCTTC; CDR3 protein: CASSSRENSYNEQFF
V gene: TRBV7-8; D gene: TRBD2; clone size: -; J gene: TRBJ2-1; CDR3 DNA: TGTGCCAGCAGCTCTTGGACTAGCGGGATTAGCTCCTACAATGAGCAGTTCTTC; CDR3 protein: CASSSWTSGISSYNEQFF
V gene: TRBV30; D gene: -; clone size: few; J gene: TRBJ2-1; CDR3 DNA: TGTGCCTGGAGTGTACGAGGGGGGCTAAATGAGCAGTTCTTC; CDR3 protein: CAWSVRGGLNEQFF
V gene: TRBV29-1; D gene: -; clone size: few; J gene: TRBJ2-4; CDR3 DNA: TGCAGCGTTGATTGGGGAAAAAACATTCAGTACTTC; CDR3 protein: CSVDWGKNIQYF
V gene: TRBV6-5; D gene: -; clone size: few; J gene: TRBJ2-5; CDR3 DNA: TGTGCCAGCAGTTACTCGGAGCCTCAGGTTGGGGAGACCCAGTACTTC; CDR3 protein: CASSYSEPQVGETQYF
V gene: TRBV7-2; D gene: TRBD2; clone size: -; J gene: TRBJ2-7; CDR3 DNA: TGTGCCAGCAGCCCCTTGGTAAGGGAGGGTCCCTACGAGCAGTACTTC; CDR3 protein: CASSPLVREGPYEQYF
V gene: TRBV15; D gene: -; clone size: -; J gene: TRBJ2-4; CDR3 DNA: TGTGCCACCAGCTCAAGGACGGGGCGGAACATTCAGTACTTC; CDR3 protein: CATSSRTGRNIQYF
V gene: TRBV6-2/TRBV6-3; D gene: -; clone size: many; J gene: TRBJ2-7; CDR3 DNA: TGTGCCAGCAGCTCAGACGAGCAGTACTTC; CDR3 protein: CASSSDEQYF
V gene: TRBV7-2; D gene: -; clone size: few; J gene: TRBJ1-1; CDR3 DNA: TGTGCCAGCAGCCTGGATTTGGGAAGGGTGAACACTGAAGCTTTCTTT; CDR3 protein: CASSLDLGRVNTEAFF
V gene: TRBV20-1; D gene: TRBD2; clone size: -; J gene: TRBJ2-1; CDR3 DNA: TGCAGTGCTACTAGCGGGGACCCCTACAATGAGCAGTTCTTC; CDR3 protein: CSATSGDPYNEQFF